The clone carrying this T cell receptor beta chain was observed a few times. Its antigen is not known. These data come from a study of T cells in Graves' hyperthyroidism and ophthalmopathy. Study at large: Peripheral blood was obtained at initial diagnosis, preceding any treatment.

Amplification of TCR beta CDR3 regions was performed using RNA transcripts as template. The primer set for the first-round RT-PCR of the TCR CDR3 was HTBI. TCRdb passed the multiplex PCR reads through MiXCR, listing each CDR3 protein once. Seen here are a few hundred thousand distinct CDR3 sequences, around 25% observed once, and the top ten hold more than 60%. Uncontrolled infection, other autoimmune disease, pregnancy or lactation disqualified patients from enrolment. Broader study findings: Separating ophthalmopathy from stable hyperthyroidism was achieved by a 13 V-J model. Blood also contained most expanded thyroid clonotypes above 0.001.

The source is a man over 45 with Graves' hyperthyroidism. Sequenced sample: blood.

The CDR3 protein is CASSWAGLNTEAFF. The DNA for the CDR3 is TGTGCCAGTAGTTGGGCAGGATTGAACACTGAAGCTTTCTTT. The chain links TRBV19 to TRBJ1-1, with D unresolved. Germline CDR1 reads LNHDA; CDR2 reads SQIVND (reference sequence). The germline V and J ends were trimmed by 5 bases and 0 bases, with 10 bases remaining between them. CDR3 size: 14 residues.